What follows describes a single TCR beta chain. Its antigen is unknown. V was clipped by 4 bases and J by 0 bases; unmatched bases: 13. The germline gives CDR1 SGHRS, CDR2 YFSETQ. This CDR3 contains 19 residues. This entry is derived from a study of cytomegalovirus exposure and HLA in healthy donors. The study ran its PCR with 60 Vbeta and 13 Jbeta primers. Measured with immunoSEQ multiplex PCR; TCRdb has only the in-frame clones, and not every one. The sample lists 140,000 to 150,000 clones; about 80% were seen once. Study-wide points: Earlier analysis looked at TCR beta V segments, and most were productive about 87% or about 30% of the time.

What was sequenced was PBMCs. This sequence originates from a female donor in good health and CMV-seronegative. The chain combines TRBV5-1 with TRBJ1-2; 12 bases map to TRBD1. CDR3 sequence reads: CASSQYRDRGRRANYGYTF. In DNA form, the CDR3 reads TGCGCCAGCAGCCAATACCGGGACAGGGGGCGCCGGGCTAACTATGGCTACACCTTC.